These 5 T cell receptor beta chains share one sample of origin, sequenced in a study of OX40 agonist ivuxolimab in advanced cancers. Libraries were constructed by the immunoSEQ multiplex PCR assay. The immuneACCESS repertoire file appears here via TCRdb, limited to in-frame rearrangements. These files lack a portion of the clones; in checked studies, under half of the deficit traces to unresolved V genes, and the cause of the others is not known. This sample gives 70,000 to 75,000 clones in total; approximately 90% of them show up just once. The ten largest clones add up to around 0.46% of the sample. This specimen consisted of CD4+ or CD8+ T cells sorted from blood, obtained in a trial of the OX40 agonist ivuxolimab. The receptors come from an adult with an advanced solid tumor such as melanoma, head and neck, liver or kidney cancer.

The rearrangement uses TRBV6-6 and TRBJ1-3; perhaps TRBD2 as D (5 bases). The end of the DNA is better explained by TRBJ2-2, so the J call may be wrong. The germline gives CDR1 MNHNY, CDR2 SVGAGI (reference sequence). This CDR3 contains 15 residues. The CDR3 coding sequence is TGTGCCAGCAGTTACTCACGGGGGAACACCGGGGAGCTGTTTTTT. This encodes CASSYSRGNTGELFF.

This clone was picked up a small number of times. At one end, the junction sequence differs from germline, possibly due to a read error. J is TRBJ2-7 and V is TRBV13, with TRBD1 matching 8 bases. The CDR3 spans 14 residues. The V gene's germline CDR1 is PRHDT and CDR2 FYEKMQ (reference sequence). The chain's CDR3 is CASSLGQGMYEQYF. The CDR3 DNA sequence: TGTGCCAGCAGCCTAGGACAGGGAATGTACGAGCAGTACTTC.

V and J are TRBV10-3 and TRBJ1-4; 9 positions match TRBD1. Germline lookup yields CDR1 ENHRY and CDR2 SYGVKD. This CDR3 has 14 residues. J lost 13 bases, V lost 3 bases, and 9 bases had no gene match. The CDR3 DNA reads as TGTGCCATCAGTGACGGGACAGGGTCAAGGAGACTGTTTTTT. Translating gives CAISDGTGSRRLFF.

This chain links TRBV9 with TRBJ2-7; 10 bases agree with TRBD2. The CDR3 runs 15 residues. Germline CDR1 SGDLS, CDR2 YYNGEE. V trimming: 3 bases; J trimming: 0 bases; junction bases outside the gene matches: 3. The CDR3 sequence is CASSGTSGISYEQYF. The CDR3 coding sequence is TGTGCCAGCAGCGGTACTAGCGGGATCTCCTACGAGCAGTACTTC.

The gene calls are TRBV5-1 and TRBJ2-2; D is perhaps TRBD1 (6 bases). With 2 bases removed from V and 1 base from J, the gap between germline ends came to 9 bases. This CDR3 spans 15 amino acids. Germline V gene lookup returns CDR1 SGHRS and CDR2 YFSETQ. The CDR3 spells CASSFGRGNTGELFF. DNA of the CDR3: TGCGCCAGCAGCTTCGGCAGGGGGAACACCGGGGAGCTGTTTTTT.